This entry is about one T cell receptor beta chain. The antigen remains unidentified. CDR3 length equals 11 residues. TCRdb derives one entry per CDR3 protein from the 5' RACE reads, leaving out DNA. The listing records some 600,000 distinct CDR3 sequences. The data belong to a study of T cells expressing NK-cell markers. Study details: The sequencing cohort of eight donors included seven HCMV-seropositive individuals and one seronegative individual.

Findings and caveats of the study: In more than five donors, dominant CD3+CD56+NKG2C+ clones formed about 1.0-7.0% of CD8+ cells.

V gene TRBV12-3 or TRBV12-4 combines with J gene TRBJ1-4; the TRBD1 assignment by TCRdb is unverifiable without DNA. The sequencing sample was made of blood T cells: a sorted CD56 or NKG2C T cell subset, CD4+ or CD8+ T cells, or bulk PBMC T cells (not recorded which). This TCR derives from a man aged 18 to 35 in good health. The CDR3 reads CASSRGGVVFF.